A selection of T cell receptor beta chains follows, all from one sample in a study of regulatory T cells in long-lasting Graves disease. Each CDR3 protein gets one entry after TCRdb re-called the multiplex PCR reads with MiXCR. The sample consists of around 450,000 distinct CDR3 sequences, about 15% of them appearing once. These data were also filed under a second study, of T cells in Graves' hyperthyroidism and ophthalmopathy.

The source was peripheral blood mononuclear cells (PBMCs), collected at new diagnosis, from a patient treated with antithyroid drugs. The origin of the receptors is a woman between 25 and 40 years old with Graves disease. Both conserved end residues are part of each CDR3. Each record gives: J gene, clone size, V gene, D gene, CDR3 DNA, CDR3 protein. The D gene is left open where the match is weak. The size of a clone is reported for some rows only, either as once, few or many, or as a class for expanded clones.

j_call: TRBJ2-1; clone_size: many; v_call: TRBV20-1; d_call: TRBD2; cdr3_nt: TGCAGTGCTAGTCCGGGACTAGCCGTCGGCAATGAGCAGTTCTTC; cdr3_aa: CSASPGLAVGNEQFF
j_call: TRBJ1-1; clone_size: .; v_call: TRBV30; d_call: .; cdr3_nt: TGTGCCTGGGAGAACATAGGAGCTTTCTTT; cdr3_aa: CAWENIGAFF
j_call: TRBJ2-3; clone_size: .; v_call: TRBV20-1; d_call: TRBD2; cdr3_nt: TGCAGTGCTACCTCCGGGACTAGCGGTCCTACAGATACGCAGTATTTT; cdr3_aa: CSATSGTSGPTDTQYF
j_call: TRBJ2-3; clone_size: many; v_call: TRBV7-2; d_call: TRBD2; cdr3_nt: TGTGCCAGCAGCTTGCCCCGACTAGCGGGAGAAACAGATACGCAGTATTTT; cdr3_aa: CASSLPRLAGETDTQYF
j_call: TRBJ1-2; clone_size: many; v_call: TRBV12-3/TRBV12-4; d_call: .; cdr3_nt: TGTGCCAGCAGCAACTCCGAAAACTATGGCTACACCTTC; cdr3_aa: CASSNSENYGYTF
j_call: TRBJ2-1; clone_size: few; v_call: TRBV6-5; d_call: .; cdr3_nt: TGTGCCAGCAGTTACTCGCACACCCGACGCAATGAGCAGTTCTTC; cdr3_aa: CASSYSHTRRNEQFF
j_call: TRBJ2-5; clone_size: .; v_call: TRBV6-5; d_call: .; cdr3_nt: TGTGCCAGCAGTTCAGTCAGGGGAGGGGAGACCCAGTACTTC; cdr3_aa: CASSSVRGGETQYF
j_call: TRBJ1-1; clone_size: .; v_call: TRBV4-1; d_call: .; cdr3_nt: TGCGCCAGCAGCCAAGATCAGGCTGAAGCTTTCTTT; cdr3_aa: CASSQDQAEAFF
j_call: TRBJ1-2; clone_size: few; v_call: TRBV29-1; d_call: .; cdr3_nt: TGCAGCGCTCCCGGGGATCCCGATCCCTATGGCTACACCTTC; cdr3_aa: CSAPGDPDPYGYTF
j_call: TRBJ1-1; clone_size: many; v_call: TRBV7-3; d_call: TRBD1; cdr3_nt: TGTGCCAGCAGCTTAAGGGACAGAGGTGCGGGGGACACTGAAGCTTTCTTT; cdr3_aa: CASSLRDRGAGDTEAFF
j_call: TRBJ1-4; clone_size: .; v_call: TRBV28; d_call: .; cdr3_nt: TGTGCCAGCAGTTTAAGTGTCTCGAGGCTTAGGAAACTGTTTTTT; cdr3_aa: CASSLSVSRLRKLFF
j_call: TRBJ2-2; clone_size: .; v_call: TRBV13; d_call: TRBD2; cdr3_nt: TGTGCCAGCAGCTTAGAGCGCGGGAGGGCCGCCGGGGAGCTGTTTTTT; cdr3_aa: CASSLERGRAAGELFF
j_call: TRBJ1-2; clone_size: many; v_call: TRBV6-2/TRBV6-3; d_call: .; cdr3_nt: TGTGCCAACGGACAAGGGTGTGGCTACACCTTC; cdr3_aa: CANGQGCGYTF
j_call: TRBJ1-1; clone_size: many; v_call: TRBV18; d_call: .; cdr3_nt: TGTGCCAGCTCACCAGGAGCTACGAGGGTTGGGGCTGAAGCTTTCTTT; cdr3_aa: CASSPGATRVGAEAFF
j_call: TRBJ2-5; clone_size: .; v_call: TRBV4-1; d_call: .; cdr3_nt: TGCGCCAGCAGCCAAGATTCCCAGGGGTCGAGGAGGGAGACCCAGTACTTC; cdr3_aa: CASSQDSQGSRRETQYF
j_call: TRBJ1-5; clone_size: .; v_call: TRBV15; d_call: TRBD1; cdr3_nt: TGTGCCACCAGCAGTCTGACAGGGAGCAATCAGCCCCAGCATTTT; cdr3_aa: CATSSLTGSNQPQHF
j_call: TRBJ2-3; clone_size: few; v_call: TRBV9; d_call: .; cdr3_nt: TGTGCCAGCGGGGGGCTCTCCACAGATACGCAGTATTTT; cdr3_aa: CASGGLSTDTQYF
j_call: TRBJ2-5; clone_size: .; v_call: TRBV20-1; d_call: .; cdr3_nt: TGCAGTGCCGGACTTCCAGAGACCCAGTACTTC; cdr3_aa: CSAGLPETQYF
j_call: TRBJ2-2; clone_size: many; v_call: TRBV20-1; d_call: TRBD2; cdr3_nt: TGCAGTGCTGGGTTGGCGGGAGGTAACACCGGGGAGCTGTTTTTT; cdr3_aa: CSAGLAGGNTGELFF
j_call: TRBJ1-3; clone_size: many; v_call: TRBV5-1; d_call: .; cdr3_nt: TGCGCCAGCAGCTTGGGGACGGGCTCTGGAAACACCATATATTTT; cdr3_aa: CASSLGTGSGNTIYF
j_call: TRBJ2-1; clone_size: few; v_call: TRBV6-9; d_call: TRBD2; cdr3_nt: TGTGCCAGCAGTTATACTAGCGATGAGCAGTTCTTC; cdr3_aa: CASSYTSDEQFF
j_call: TRBJ2-2; clone_size: many; v_call: TRBV4-1; d_call: .; cdr3_nt: TGCGCCAGCAGCCTTGGGACTTTGAACACCGGGGAGCTGTTTTTT; cdr3_aa: CASSLGTLNTGELFF
j_call: TRBJ2-5; clone_size: many; v_call: TRBV20-1; d_call: TRBD1; cdr3_nt: TGCAGTGCCACCGACAGGGGAGAGGGCAAGACCCAGTACTTC; cdr3_aa: CSATDRGEGKTQYF
j_call: TRBJ2-7; clone_size: many; v_call: TRBV28; d_call: TRBD2; cdr3_nt: TGTGCCAGCAGTCTTCCCCCGACTAGCTTTCCAACCTACGAGCAGTACTTC; cdr3_aa: CASSLPPTSFPTYEQYF
j_call: TRBJ2-7; clone_size: many; v_call: TRBV30; d_call: .; cdr3_nt: TGTGCCTGGAGTGGGATCCGTTCTAGCTCCGAGCAGTACTTC; cdr3_aa: CAWSGIRSSSEQYF
j_call: TRBJ1-2; clone_size: few; v_call: TRBV29-1; d_call: .; cdr3_nt: TGCAGCGTCTACACACTTGGCGGCTACACCTTC; cdr3_aa: CSVYTLGGYTF
j_call: TRBJ1-1; clone_size: many; v_call: TRBV2; d_call: TRBD1; cdr3_nt: TGTGCCAGCAGTCAGCAGGGGGCTTGGACTGAAGCTTTCTTT; cdr3_aa: CASSQQGAWTEAFF
j_call: TRBJ2-3; clone_size: few; v_call: TRBV9; d_call: .; cdr3_nt: TGTGCCAGCAGCACCCAGGACCCCAAGACAGATACGCAGTATTTT; cdr3_aa: CASSTQDPKTDTQYF
j_call: TRBJ2-1; clone_size: many; v_call: TRBV6-5; d_call: TRBD2; cdr3_nt: TGTGCCAGCAGTTACTCGCCTAGCGGGAGTGATGAGCAGTTCTTC; cdr3_aa: CASSYSPSGSDEQFF
j_call: TRBJ2-1; clone_size: .; v_call: TRBV20-1; d_call: TRBD2; cdr3_nt: TGCAGTGCGCGACTAGCGGGACAAAATTACAATGAGCAGTTCTTC; cdr3_aa: CSARLAGQNYNEQFF
j_call: TRBJ2-2; clone_size: many; v_call: TRBV7-7; d_call: TRBD1; cdr3_nt: TGTGCCAGCAGCTCCAGGACAGGCGGTAACACCGGGGAGCTGTTTTTT; cdr3_aa: CASSSRTGGNTGELFF
j_call: TRBJ2-7; clone_size: many; v_call: TRBV14; d_call: .; cdr3_nt: TGTGCCAGCAGCCCGAGAGGCTCGGGAGAGCAGTACTTC; cdr3_aa: CASSPRGSGEQYF
j_call: TRBJ2-4; clone_size: many; v_call: TRBV28; d_call: .; cdr3_nt: TGTGCCAGCAGTTTTGGGGGGAACATTCAGTACTTC; cdr3_aa: CASSFGGNIQYF
j_call: TRBJ2-4; clone_size: many; v_call: TRBV29-1; d_call: .; cdr3_nt: TGCAGCGTTGTGGTGACCAAAAACATTCAGTACTTC; cdr3_aa: CSVVVTKNIQYF
j_call: TRBJ1-1; clone_size: many; v_call: TRBV12-3/TRBV12-4; d_call: .; cdr3_nt: TGTGCCAGCAGTTTTGCCGGGAACACTGAAGCTTTCTTT; cdr3_aa: CASSFAGNTEAFF
j_call: TRBJ1-4; clone_size: .; v_call: TRBV10-3; d_call: .; cdr3_nt: TGTGCCATCAGTGAGTCGTTGGCGAATGAAAAACTGTTTTTT; cdr3_aa: CAISESLANEKLFF
j_call: TRBJ2-7; clone_size: .; v_call: TRBV24-1; d_call: .; cdr3_nt: TGTGCCACCAGTGATCCCCGGCGTTCGGCCTACGAGCAGTACTTC; cdr3_aa: CATSDPRRSAYEQYF
j_call: TRBJ2-7; clone_size: many; v_call: TRBV28; d_call: TRBD1; cdr3_nt: TGTGCCAGCTTAACAGGGGGCTCTTACGAGCAGTACTTC; cdr3_aa: CASLTGGSYEQYF
j_call: TRBJ2-5; clone_size: many; v_call: TRBV4-1; d_call: .; cdr3_nt: TGCGCCAGCAGCCAAAACGGAGGGGGCGAAAAGACCCAGTACTTC; cdr3_aa: CASSQNGGGEKTQYF
j_call: TRBJ2-1; clone_size: .; v_call: TRBV4-1; d_call: TRBD2; cdr3_nt: TGCGCCAGCAGCCAAGGGACGGGACTAGCGGGAGTCGAGAATGAGCAGTTCTTC; cdr3_aa: CASSQGTGLAGVENEQFF
j_call: TRBJ1-5; clone_size: many; v_call: TRBV12-3/TRBV12-4; d_call: .; cdr3_nt: TGTGCCAGCAACAGGGCTACCAATCAGCCCCAGCATTTT; cdr3_aa: CASNRATNQPQHF
j_call: TRBJ2-7; clone_size: few; v_call: TRBV20-1; d_call: .; cdr3_nt: TGCAGTGCTAGCTCGTACGAGCAGTACTTC; cdr3_aa: CSASSYEQYF
j_call: TRBJ2-3; clone_size: many; v_call: TRBV2; d_call: .; cdr3_nt: TGTGCCAGCAGCACGACAGCCCCAGGGACAGATACGCAGTATTTT; cdr3_aa: CASSTTAPGTDTQYF
j_call: TRBJ2-3; clone_size: many; v_call: TRBV5-4; d_call: TRBD1; cdr3_nt: TGTGCCAGCCGCCTAGGACAGGGGGCCACAGATACGCAGTATTTT; cdr3_aa: CASRLGQGATDTQYF
j_call: TRBJ2-1; clone_size: many; v_call: TRBV20-1; d_call: .; cdr3_nt: TGCAGTGCTAGGAGTAGGCCGCCGTCCTACAATGAGCAGTTCTTC; cdr3_aa: CSARSRPPSYNEQFF
j_call: TRBJ2-1; clone_size: .; v_call: TRBV28; d_call: TRBD2; cdr3_nt: TGTGCCAGCAGCCAAACTCCGGCTAGCGGGAGGATCCCGTTCTTC; cdr3_aa: CASSQTPASGRIPFF
j_call: TRBJ1-6; clone_size: .; v_call: TRBV11-3; d_call: TRBD1; cdr3_nt: TGTGCCAGCAGCTTAGGGACAGGGAGAAATTCACCCCTCCACTTT; cdr3_aa: CASSLGTGRNSPLHF
j_call: TRBJ1-3; clone_size: .; v_call: TRBV4-1; d_call: .; cdr3_nt: TGCGCCAGCAGCCAAGCGGAATTGGCAAAAAACACCATATATTTT; cdr3_aa: CASSQAELAKNTIYF
j_call: TRBJ2-7; clone_size: few; v_call: TRBV7-9; d_call: .; cdr3_nt: TGTGCCAGCAGCTTATACCCCCGCTTGGCAACATCGGGGACTTTCGAGCAGTACTTC; cdr3_aa: CASSLYPRLATSGTFEQYF
j_call: TRBJ1-4; clone_size: .; v_call: TRBV19; d_call: .; cdr3_nt: TGTGCCAGTAAAGTCCGTCAATCTGCAACTAATGAAAAACTGTTTTTT; cdr3_aa: CASKVRQSATNEKLFF
j_call: TRBJ2-1; clone_size: few; v_call: TRBV18; d_call: .; cdr3_nt: TGTGCCAGCTCACCACTCATAGACGAGCAGTTCTTC; cdr3_aa: CASSPLIDEQFF
j_call: TRBJ2-7; clone_size: many; v_call: TRBV27; d_call: TRBD1; cdr3_nt: TGTGCCAGCACACGGACAGGGACCAGTGGTGAGCAGTACTTC; cdr3_aa: CASTRTGTSGEQYF
j_call: TRBJ2-3; clone_size: .; v_call: TRBV5-1; d_call: .; cdr3_nt: TGCGCCAGCAGCTTGCTGACTAACACAGATACGCAGTATTTT; cdr3_aa: CASSLLTNTDTQYF
j_call: TRBJ1-4; clone_size: .; v_call: TRBV7-9; d_call: .; cdr3_nt: TGTGCCAGCAGCTTTATCACAGCGGACCGGAAGGGAAAACTGTTTTTT; cdr3_aa: CASSFITADRKGKLFF
j_call: TRBJ2-2; clone_size: many; v_call: TRBV11-3; d_call: .; cdr3_nt: TGTGCCAGCAGCCCCCTGCCTGGGGACACGGGGCTCACGGGGGAGCTGTTTTTT; cdr3_aa: CASSPLPGDTGLTGELFF
j_call: TRBJ2-7; clone_size: few; v_call: TRBV7-3; d_call: TRBD2; cdr3_nt: TGTGCCAGCAGCTTAAGCCTAGCGGGAGCCCCGATGCATGAGCAGTACTTC; cdr3_aa: CASSLSLAGAPMHEQYF
j_call: TRBJ2-1; clone_size: .; v_call: TRBV5-1; d_call: TRBD2; cdr3_nt: TGCGCCAGCAGCTTGGAACCTAGCGGGAGAAAGTCCTACAATGAGCAGTTCTTC; cdr3_aa: CASSLEPSGRKSYNEQFF
j_call: TRBJ2-2; clone_size: .; v_call: TRBV7-8; d_call: .; cdr3_nt: TGTGCCAGCAGCTCCGGTGGGGGGTCCACCGGGGAGCTGTTTTTT; cdr3_aa: CASSSGGGSTGELFF
j_call: TRBJ1-3; clone_size: .; v_call: TRBV6-4; d_call: .; cdr3_nt: TGTGCCAGCAGTGAAGCGGGGGGATCTGGAAACACCATATATTTT; cdr3_aa: CASSEAGGSGNTIYF